The present entry profiles one TCR beta chain with its context. Its antigen is not identified. V dropped 6 bases and J dropped 1; count of bases not matched to a gene: 6. CDR1 and CDR2 from the germline V gene are MGHDK and SYGVNS. The CDR3 covers 14 residues. The entry originates in a study of cytomegalovirus exposure and HLA in healthy donors. Study details: The approximately 120 validation repertoires, a later analysis reported, used the same platform as the approximately 700 first-cohort repertoires.

Whole-study findings and limits: The study put roughly 160 TCR beta chains on its list as cytomegalovirus-associated. Cytomegalovirus status was reportedly diagnosed by the classifier with high sensitivity and specificity.

The method was immunoSEQ multiplex PCR; TCRdb's version includes in-frame clones alone and lacks a portion of them. Among tens of thousands of clones listed, about 89% were seen once. The sequenced sample consisted of PBMCs. The chain joins TRBV25-1 to TRBJ2-7; TRBD1 aligns across 7 bases. This TCR was sampled from a woman younger than 30 in good health and CMV-seronegative. CDR3: CASRGQPPSYEQYF. DNA of the CDR3: TGTGCCAGCAGGGGACAGCCGCCTTCCTACGAGCAGTACTTC.